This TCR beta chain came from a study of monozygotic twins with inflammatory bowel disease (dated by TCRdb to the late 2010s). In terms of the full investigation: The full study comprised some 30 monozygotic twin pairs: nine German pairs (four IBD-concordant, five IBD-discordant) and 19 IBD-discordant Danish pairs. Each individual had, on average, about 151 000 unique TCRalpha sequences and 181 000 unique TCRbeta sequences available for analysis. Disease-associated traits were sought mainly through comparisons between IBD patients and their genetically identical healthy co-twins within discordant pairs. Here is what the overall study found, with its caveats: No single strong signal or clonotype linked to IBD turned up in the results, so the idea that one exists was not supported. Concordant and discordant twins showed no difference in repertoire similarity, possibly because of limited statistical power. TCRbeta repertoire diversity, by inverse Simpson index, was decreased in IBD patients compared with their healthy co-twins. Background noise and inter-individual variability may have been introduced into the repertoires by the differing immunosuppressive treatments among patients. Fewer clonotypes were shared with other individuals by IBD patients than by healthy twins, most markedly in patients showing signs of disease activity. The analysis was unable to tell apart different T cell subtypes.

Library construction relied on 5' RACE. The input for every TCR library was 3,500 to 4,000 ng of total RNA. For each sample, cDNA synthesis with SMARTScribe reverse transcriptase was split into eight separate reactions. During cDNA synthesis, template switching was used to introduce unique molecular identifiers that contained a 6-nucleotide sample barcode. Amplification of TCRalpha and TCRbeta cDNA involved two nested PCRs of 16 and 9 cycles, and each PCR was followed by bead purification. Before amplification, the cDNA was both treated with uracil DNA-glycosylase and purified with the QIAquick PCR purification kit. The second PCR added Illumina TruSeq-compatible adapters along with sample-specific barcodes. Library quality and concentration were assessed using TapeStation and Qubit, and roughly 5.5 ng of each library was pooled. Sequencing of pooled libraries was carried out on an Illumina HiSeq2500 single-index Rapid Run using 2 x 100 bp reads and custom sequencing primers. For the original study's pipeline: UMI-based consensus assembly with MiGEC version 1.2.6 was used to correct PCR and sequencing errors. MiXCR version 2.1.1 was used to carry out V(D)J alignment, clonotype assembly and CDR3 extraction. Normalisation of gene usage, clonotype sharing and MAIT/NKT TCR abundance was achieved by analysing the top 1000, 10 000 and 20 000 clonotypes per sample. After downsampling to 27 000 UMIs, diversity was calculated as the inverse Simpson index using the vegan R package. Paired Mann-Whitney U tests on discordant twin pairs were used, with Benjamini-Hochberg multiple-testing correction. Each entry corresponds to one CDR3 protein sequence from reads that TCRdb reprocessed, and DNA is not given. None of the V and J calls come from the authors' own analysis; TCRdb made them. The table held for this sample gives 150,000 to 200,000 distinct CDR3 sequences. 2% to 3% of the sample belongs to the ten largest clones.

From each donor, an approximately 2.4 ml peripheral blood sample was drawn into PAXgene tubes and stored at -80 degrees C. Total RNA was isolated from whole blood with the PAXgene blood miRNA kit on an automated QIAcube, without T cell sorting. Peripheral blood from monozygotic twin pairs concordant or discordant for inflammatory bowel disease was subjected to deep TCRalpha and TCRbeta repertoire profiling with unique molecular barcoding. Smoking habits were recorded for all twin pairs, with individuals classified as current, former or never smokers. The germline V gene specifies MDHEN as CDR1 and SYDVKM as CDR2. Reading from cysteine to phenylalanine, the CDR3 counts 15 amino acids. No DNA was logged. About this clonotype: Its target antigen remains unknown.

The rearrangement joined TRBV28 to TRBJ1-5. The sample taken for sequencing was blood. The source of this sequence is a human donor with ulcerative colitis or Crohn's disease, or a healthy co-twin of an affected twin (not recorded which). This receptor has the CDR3 CASSSGGYDNQPQHF.